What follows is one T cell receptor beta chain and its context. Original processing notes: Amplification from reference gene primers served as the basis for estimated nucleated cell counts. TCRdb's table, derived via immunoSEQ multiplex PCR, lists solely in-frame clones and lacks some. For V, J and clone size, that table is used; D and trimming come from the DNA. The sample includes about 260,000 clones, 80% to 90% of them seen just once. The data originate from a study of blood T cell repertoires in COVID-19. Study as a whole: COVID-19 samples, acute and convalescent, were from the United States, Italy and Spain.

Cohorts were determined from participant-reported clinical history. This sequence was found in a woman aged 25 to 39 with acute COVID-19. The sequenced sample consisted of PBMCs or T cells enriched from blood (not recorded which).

In nucleotides, the CDR3 is TGTGCCAGCAGCTTAAGCCAGCGGGAGGGGGTGAATGAGCAGTTCTTC. Its translation is CASSLSQREGVNEQFF. The V call is TRBV11-3, the J call TRBJ2-1, with 10 bases identical to TRBD2. The CDR3 runs to 16 residues. Per germline, CDR1 SGHNT and CDR2 YENEEA. The V and J ends lost 2 bases and 7 bases, in that order; junction bases with no gene match: 8.